These 20 T cell receptor beta chains were sequenced from one sample in a study of shared clonotypes between healthy human individuals. Method: immunoSEQ multiplex PCR; TCRdb's copy keeps in-frame clones and lacks some. This sample has 2.3 million or so clones; 85% to 95% occur once, and the top ten carry about 0.39%. The sequenced material came from naive CD4+ T cells from PBMCs. As to subset: CD45RA+ positively selected. These receptor sequences come from a man between 18 and 35 years old in good health. Some clones in this sample may be carry-over from other donors' samples.

The chain couples TRBV2 to TRBJ2-7, with D unresolved. This CDR3 spans 11 amino acids. Trimming shortened V by 6 bases and J by 3 bases, and 6 bases separated the two germline ends. Germline-derived CDR1 and CDR2 are SNHLY and FYNNEI. CDR3 sequence (DNA): TGTGCCAGCAGGGGATACTACGAGCAGTACTTC. Translated: CASRGYYEQYF.

This chain joins TRBV5-1 and TRBJ1-3; D unclear. The V gene's germline CDR1 is SGHRS and CDR2 YFSETQ. This CDR3 contains 15 residues. V was cut by 7 bases and J by 4 bases, with 18 bases left in between. The DNA of the CDR3 is TGCGCCAGCGCAGGTGGGTGGTTAAAGGGAAACACCATATATTTT. Translation gives CASAGGWLKGNTIYF.

The chain is built from TRBV6-5 and TRBJ2-7; 8 positions agree with TRBD1. In germline, CDR1 is MNHEY, CDR2 SVGAGI. J was trimmed by 7 bases and V by 0 bases; bases with no gene match: 8. The CDR3 spans 15 residues. In DNA form, the CDR3 reads TGTGCCAGCAGTTACTCTATCCAGGGGGCGACGGAGCAGTACTTC. Amino acid sequence: CASSYSIQGATEQYF.

This clone has a single count. The chain joins TRBV5-1 to TRBJ2-5; D is possibly TRBD2 (5 bases). The germline V gene has CDR1 SGHRS and CDR2 YFSETQ. V shed 0 bases and J shed 5 bases, with 14 bases lying between them. CDR3 length: 15 residues. CDR3 region: CASSLAWIGGETQYF. The CDR3 DNA reads TGCGCCAGCAGCTTGGCTTGGATCGGCGGGGAGACCCAGTACTTC.

The chain joins TRBV14 to TRBJ1-1, with 7 bases aligning to TRBD1. CDR3 length: 16 amino acids. Trimming removed 0 bases from V and 0 bases from J; junction bases left unmatched: 4. Germline lookup yields CDR1 SGHDN and CDR2 FVKESK. CDR3 nucleotides: TGTGCCAGCAGCCAAGATATGGGACAGATGAACACTGAAGCTTTCTTT. Translating gives CASSQDMGQMNTEAFF.

The gene calls are TRBV5-1 and TRBJ2-1; 7 bases are shared with TRBD1. Looked up from germline, CDR1 is SGHRS and CDR2 is YFSETQ. The CDR3 loop spans 13 amino acids. The ends lost 3 bases at V and 7 bases at J; junction bases unmatched: 4. The CDR3 here is CASSSYRGNEQFF. In DNA form, the CDR3 reads TGCGCCAGCAGCTCCTACAGGGGAAATGAGCAGTTCTTC.

V and J are TRBV19 and TRBJ2-2; no clear D. The germline V gene has CDR1 LNHDA and CDR2 SQIVND (reference sequence). The CDR3 totals 16 residues. V lost 2 bases, J lost 4 bases, and 14 bases lay in between. The CDR3 here is CASSISPLPITGELFF. Written as DNA, the CDR3 is TGTGCCAGTAGTATAAGTCCGCTGCCCATCACCGGGGAGCTGTTTTTT. The variable domain in full, completed from reference TRBV19 and TRBJ2-2, reads DGGITQSPKYLFRKEGQNVTLSCEQNLNHDAMYWYRQDPGQGLRLIYYSQIVNDFQKGDIAEGYSVSREKKESFPLTVTSAQKNPTAFYLCASSISPLPITGELFFGEGSRLTVL.

This chain connects TRBV2 to TRBJ1-4; a possible D gene is TRBD1 (5 bases). The germline CDR1 and CDR2 sequences are SNHLY and FYNNEI. V lost 10 bases and J 5 bases, leaving 23 bases between the germline ends. The CDR3 runs 16 residues. CDR3 sequence reads: CATQRGDRDRNEKLFF. In DNA, the CDR3 is TGTGCCACCCAGAGGGGAGACCGGGATAGGAATGAAAAACTGTTTTTT.

V usage is TRBV4-3 and J usage is TRBJ2-1, with D perhaps given as TRBD1 or TRBD2 (5 bases each). Looked up from germline, CDR1 is LGHNA and CDR2 is YSLEER. The CDR3 is 16 amino acids. Trimming left V 0 bases short and J 2 bases short, with 11 bases between. This CDR3 is CASSQDTGATYNEQFF. DNA of the CDR3: TGCGCCAGCAGCCAAGATACCGGGGCTACCTACAATGAGCAGTTCTTC.

The CDR3 is CASSAASGREETQYF. The CDR3 DNA follows: TGTGCCAGCAGTGCGGCTAGCGGGAGGGAAGAGACCCAGTACTTC. The V gene is TRBV2, the J gene TRBJ2-5, with 12 bases aligning to TRBD2. CDR3 length: 15 amino acids. Germline CDR1 SNHLY, CDR2 FYNNEI. The J segment lost 3 bases and the V segment lost 4 bases, leaving 3 bases of the junction unmatched.

The gene calls are TRBV28 and TRBJ2-2; 7 bases align to TRBD1. CDR1 is MDHEN and CDR2 is SYDVKM in the germline V gene. This CDR3 is 17 amino acids long. V trimming: 3 bases; J trimming: 5 bases; junction bases outside the gene matches: 12. The CDR3 is CASSLGRKGASTGELFF. The CDR3 DNA is TGTGCCAGCAGTTTGGGGCGGAAGGGGGCCTCAACCGGGGAGCTGTTTTTT.

The chain has TRBV4-2 and TRBJ2-1; a possible D gene is TRBD2 (6 bases). Trimming removed 4 bases at V and 0 bases at J, with 16 bases between. Looked up from germline, CDR1 is LGHNA and CDR2 is YNFKEQ. The CDR3 is 17 residues long. The CDR3 sequence is CASSRERTTSSYNEQFF. The CDR3 bases are TGTGCCAGCAGCCGCGAAAGGACGACTAGCTCCTACAATGAGCAGTTCTTC.

The rearrangement joins TRBV6-1 to TRBJ2-7; D is unresolved. The germline V gene has CDR1 MNHNS and CDR2 SASEGT. The V end lost 1 base, the J end lost 4 bases, and 14 bases lay between the germline ends. The CDR3 totals 15 residues. The CDR3 sequence: CASSEVGFSEYEQYF. The CDR3 DNA follows: TGTGCCAGCAGTGAAGTTGGGTTTTCGGAATACGAGCAGTACTTC.

The rearrangement joins TRBV30 to TRBJ1-2, with 7 bases that match TRBD1. Germline V gene sequence: CDR1 GTSNPN, CDR2 SVGIG (reference sequence). V was clipped by 5 bases and J by 5 bases; unmatched bases: 8. This CDR3 region has 13 residues. The CDR3 is CAWEQDRLYGYTF. Written as DNA, the CDR3 is TGTGCCTGGGAACAGGACAGGTTGTATGGCTACACCTTC.

This clone appeared a single time. The genes are TRBV11-3 and TRBJ2-3; no clear D. The ends were cut back, 3 bases at V and 4 bases at J, with 8 bases in the middle. This CDR3 comprises 13 residues. Germline-derived CDR1 and CDR2 are SGHNT and YENEEA. The CDR3 protein is CASSFFVADTQYF. The CDR3 coding sequence is TGTGCCAGCAGCTTTTTTGTCGCAGATACGCAGTATTTT.

CDR3 residues: CASGDASGTTDTQYF. CDR3 sequence (DNA): TGTGCCAGCGGAGATGCCAGCGGGACGACAGATACGCAGTATTTT. This chain uses TRBV28 with TRBJ2-3; 7 bases align to TRBD2. CDR3 length equals 15 residues. After removal of 8 bases from V and 3 bases from J, the junction contained 11 bases not matched to a gene. CDR1 MDHEN and CDR2 SYDVKM come from the germline V gene.

A remark on this clone: Additional DNA sequences in this sample encode the identical CDR3. The chain recombines TRBV2 with TRBJ2-7; perhaps TRBD1 as D (6 bases). CDR3 length equals 12 residues. Germline-derived CDR1 and CDR2 are SNHLY and FYNNEI. The germline V and J ends were trimmed by 4 bases and 4 bases, with 8 bases remaining between them. The CDR3 spells CASSVQGYEQYF. The CDR3 coding sequence is TGTGCCAGCAGTGTACAGGGTTACGAGCAGTACTTC.

The chain links TRBV20-1 to TRBJ1-2; D remains unclear. With 0 bases removed from V and 7 bases from J, the gap between germline ends came to 6 bases. The CDR3 consists of 11 residues. CDR1 is DFQATT, CDR2 SNEGSKA, per germline (reference sequence). The CDR3 bases are TGCAGTGCTAGAGACTGGCTTGGCTACACCTTC. Translating gives CSARDWLGYTF.

Remarks on this clone: Other DNA sequences from this sample encode an identical CDR3 as well. The rearrangement uses TRBV6-1 and TRBJ2-7; a weak D match, TRBD2 (5 bases). Germline V gene data show CDR1 as MNHNS and CDR2 as SASEGT. V was cut by 7 bases and J by 3 bases, with 13 bases left in between. The CDR3 is 13 amino acids. The CDR3 DNA sequence: TGTGCCAGCACCCGAGGGCCCTACTACGAGCAGTACTTC. Translation gives CASTRGPYYEQYF.

The chain employs TRBV6-4 and TRBJ2-2, with TRBD2 identical over 8 bases. The germline V gene encodes CDR1 MRHNA and CDR2 SNTAGT. After removal of 8 bases from V and 0 bases from J, the junction contained 5 bases not matched to a gene. The CDR3 has 15 amino acids. CDR3 loop: CASPTSGANTGELFF. For the CDR3, the DNA is TGTGCCAGCCCAACTAGCGGAGCGAACACCGGGGAGCTGTTTTTT.